The source of this TCR beta chain is a study of blood T cell repertoires in COVID-19 (dated by TCRdb to 2018 to 2021). Looking at the study overall: The collaborator samples originated in the United States, Italy and Spain and spanned the acute and convalescent phases of COVID-19. The prospective study material was composed of cDNA or gDNA derived from T cells, B-cell-depleted T cells, or PBMCs. Subjects who had been exposed to COVID-19, were actively infected with it, or had recovered from it provided the deeply sampled blood TCRbeta repertoires that made up the dataset. The repertoires were released in a freely available public database meant as a resource for research on the immune response to SARS-CoV-2. Samples were obtained from the ongoing ImmuneRACE study (first 160 participants) and from roughly 1,300 subjects provided by 6 global collaborators. A de-identified subject ID, COVID-19 status, age in years and sex were almost always included in the sample metadata. Where available, HLA class I and class II types were obtained from metadata supplied by the sample provider rather than from assay-based typing.

Each collaborating institution followed its own protocols to collect whole blood in K2EDTA tubes. For TCRbeta analysis, collaborators shipped samples in one of three forms: frozen whole blood, isolated PBMCs, or DNA extracted from either of those sample types. The immunoSEQ Assay, a bias-controlled multiplex PCR, was used to amplify TCRbeta CDR3 regions from genomic DNA. For the original study's pipeline: The number of nucleated cells in each sample was estimated from the amplification of reference gene primers within the assay. Sequence reads were collapsed and filtered to measure the absolute abundance of every unique TCRbeta CDR3 rearrangement. Productive Simpson clonality was computed per sample as the square root of Simpson's diversity index over productive rearrangements. As stored in TCRdb, this immuneACCESS dataset retains in-frame rearrangements with V and J assigned. A fraction of the clones does not appear; measured against another copy, unresolved V genes explain less than half of the discrepancy, and the remainder lacks a known reason. V, J and clone size reflect that table, while D and trimming were determined from the DNA. The sample contains about 210,000 clones, roughly 81% of them found a single time. The ten most abundant clones make up 6.5% to 9% of the sample.

Overall results and qualifications from the work: The amount of clinical and demographic metadata varied by source and participant and was provided uncurated.

With respect to this clone: This clone's antigen is unknown. No qualities accompany the bases; no much larger clone lies one base away.

Input material: peripheral blood. The TCR was taken from a woman aged 45 to 65 with active or convalescent COVID-19.

The nucleotides read TGTGCCAGCAGCGAAAGCAACAGGGGTCACTCTGGAAACACCATATATTTT. The translation is CASSESNRGHSGNTIYF. Here the chain combines TRBV4-2 and TRBJ1-3; TRBD1 matches 7 bases in the middle. V is trimmed back by 5 bases and J by 0 bases, and the junction contains 10 bases that no gene match accounts for. The germline V gene specifies LGHNA as CDR1 and YNFKEQ as CDR2. The CDR3 holds 17 amino acids from the cysteine to the phenylalanine. Just the 51-base CDR3 DNA is kept, in frame starting at base 1.